This T cell receptor beta chain appears in the sequencing data of a study of T-cell memory formation after mild COVID-19. Per germline, CDR1 SGHTA and CDR2 FQGNSA. V was pared by 4 bases and J by 3 bases, with 9 bases of the junction left unmatched. The CDR3 has 16 residues. This clonotype was counted many times. In TCRdb, the 5' RACE reads were re-called with MiXCR into one record per CDR3 protein. The sample has fewer than 350,000 distinct CDR3 sequences, around an eighth seen once. Sequencing used PBMCs or a T cell subset sorted from them (not recorded which). The chain links TRBV7-2 to TRBJ2-3; TRBD2 matches 8 bases. This TCR was recovered from a man between 18 and 35 years old who had mild COVID-19 (a few samples of this study predate the infection). Cell type and time point are not known. The CDR3 coding sequence is TGTGCCAGCAGCTCCCAGCCGGGACTAGAAACAGATACGCAGTATTTT. It specifies CASSSQPGLETDTQYF. Filled out from reference TRBV7-2 and TRBJ2-3, the complete variable domain reads GAGVSQSPSNKVTEKGKDVELRCDPISGHTALYWYRQSLGQGLEFLIYFQGNSAPDKSGLPSDRFSAERTGGSVSTLTIQRTQQEDSAVYLCASSSQPGLETDTQYFGPGTRLTVL.